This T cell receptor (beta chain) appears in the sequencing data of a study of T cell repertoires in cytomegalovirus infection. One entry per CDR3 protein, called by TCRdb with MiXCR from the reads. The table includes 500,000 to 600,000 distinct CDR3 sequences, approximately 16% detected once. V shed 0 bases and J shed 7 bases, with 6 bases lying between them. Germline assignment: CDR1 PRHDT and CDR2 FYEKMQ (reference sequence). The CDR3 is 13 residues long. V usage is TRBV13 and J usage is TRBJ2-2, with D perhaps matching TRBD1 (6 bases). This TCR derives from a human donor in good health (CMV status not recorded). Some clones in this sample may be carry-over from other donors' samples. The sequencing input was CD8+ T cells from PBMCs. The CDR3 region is CASSLGGHGELFF. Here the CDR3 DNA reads TGTGCCAGCAGCTTAGGGGGACACGGGGAGCTGTTTTTT.